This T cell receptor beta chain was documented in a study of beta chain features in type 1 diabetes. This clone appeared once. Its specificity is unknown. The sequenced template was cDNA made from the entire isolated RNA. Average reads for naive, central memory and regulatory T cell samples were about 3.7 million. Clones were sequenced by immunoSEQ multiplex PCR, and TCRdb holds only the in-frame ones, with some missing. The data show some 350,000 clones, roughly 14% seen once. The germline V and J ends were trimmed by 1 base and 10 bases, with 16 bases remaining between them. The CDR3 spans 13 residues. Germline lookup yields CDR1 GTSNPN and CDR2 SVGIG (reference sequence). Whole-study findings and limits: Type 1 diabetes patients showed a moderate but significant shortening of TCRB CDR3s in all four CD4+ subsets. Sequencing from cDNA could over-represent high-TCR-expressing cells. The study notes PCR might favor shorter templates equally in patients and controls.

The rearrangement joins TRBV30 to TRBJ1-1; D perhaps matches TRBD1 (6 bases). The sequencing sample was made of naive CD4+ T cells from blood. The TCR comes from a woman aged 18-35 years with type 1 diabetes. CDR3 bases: TGTGCCTGGAGTGCCAACCCGGGACAAAGAGCTTTCTTT. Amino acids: CAWSANPGQRAFF.